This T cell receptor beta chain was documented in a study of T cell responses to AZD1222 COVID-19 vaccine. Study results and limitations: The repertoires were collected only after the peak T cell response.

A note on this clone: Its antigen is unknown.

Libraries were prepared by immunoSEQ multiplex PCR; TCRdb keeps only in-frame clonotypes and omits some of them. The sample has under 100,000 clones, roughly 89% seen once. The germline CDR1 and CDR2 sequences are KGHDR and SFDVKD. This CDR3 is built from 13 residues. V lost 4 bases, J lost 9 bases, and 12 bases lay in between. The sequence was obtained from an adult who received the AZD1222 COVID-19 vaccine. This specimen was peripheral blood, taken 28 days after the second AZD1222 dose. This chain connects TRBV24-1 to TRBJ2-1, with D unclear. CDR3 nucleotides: TGTGCCACCAGTGACCCTCCCCTCGGTGAGCAGTTCTTC. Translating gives CATSDPPLGEQFF.